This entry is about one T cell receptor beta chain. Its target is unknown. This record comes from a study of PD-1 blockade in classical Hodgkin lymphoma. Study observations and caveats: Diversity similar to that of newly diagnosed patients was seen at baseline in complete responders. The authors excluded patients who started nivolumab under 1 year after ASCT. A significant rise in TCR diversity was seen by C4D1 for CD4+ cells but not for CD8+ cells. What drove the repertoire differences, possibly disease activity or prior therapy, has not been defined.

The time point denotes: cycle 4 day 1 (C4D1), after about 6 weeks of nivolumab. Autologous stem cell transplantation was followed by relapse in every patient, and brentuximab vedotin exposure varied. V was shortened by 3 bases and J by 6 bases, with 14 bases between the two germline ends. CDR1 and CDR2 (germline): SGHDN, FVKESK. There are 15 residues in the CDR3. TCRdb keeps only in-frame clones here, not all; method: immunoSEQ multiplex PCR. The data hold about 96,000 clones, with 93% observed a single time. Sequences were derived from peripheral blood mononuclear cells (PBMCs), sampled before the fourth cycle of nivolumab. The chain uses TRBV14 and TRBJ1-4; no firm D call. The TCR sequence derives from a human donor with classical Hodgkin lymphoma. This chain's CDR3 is CASSHRGTRDEKLFF. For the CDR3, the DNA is TGTGCCAGCAGCCATCGCGGTACTCGGGATGAAAAACTGTTTTTT. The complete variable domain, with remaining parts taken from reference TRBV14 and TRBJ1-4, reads EAGVTQFPSHSVIEKGQTVTLRCDPISGHDNLYWYRRVMGKEIKFLLHFVKESKQDESGMPNNRFLAERTGGTYSTLKVQPAELEDSGVYFCASSHRGTRDEKLFFGSGTQLSVL.